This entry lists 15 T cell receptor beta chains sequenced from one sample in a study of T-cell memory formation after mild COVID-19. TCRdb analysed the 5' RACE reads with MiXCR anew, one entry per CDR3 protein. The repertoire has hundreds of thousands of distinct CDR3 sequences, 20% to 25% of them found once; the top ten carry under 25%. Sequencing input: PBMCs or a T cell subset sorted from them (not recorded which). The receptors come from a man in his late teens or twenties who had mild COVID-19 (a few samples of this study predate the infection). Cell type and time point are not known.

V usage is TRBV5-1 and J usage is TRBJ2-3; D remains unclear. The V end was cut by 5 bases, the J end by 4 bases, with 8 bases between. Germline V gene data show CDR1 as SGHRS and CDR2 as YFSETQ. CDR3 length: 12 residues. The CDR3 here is CASRRRADTQYF. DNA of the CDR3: TGCGCCAGCAGGCGACGAGCAGATACGCAGTATTTT. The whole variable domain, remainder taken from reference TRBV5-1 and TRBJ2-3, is KAGVTQTPRYLIKTRGQQVTLSCSPISGHRSVSWYQQTPGQGLQFLFEYFSETQRNKGNFPGRFSGRQFSNSRSEMNVSTLELGDSALYLCASRRRADTQYFGPGTRLTVL.

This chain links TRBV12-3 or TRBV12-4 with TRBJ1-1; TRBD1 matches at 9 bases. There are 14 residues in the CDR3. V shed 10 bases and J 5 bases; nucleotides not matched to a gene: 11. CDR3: CATVEDRGGTEAFF. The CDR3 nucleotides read TGTGCCACCGTTGAGGACAGGGGAGGGACTGAAGCTTTCTTT.

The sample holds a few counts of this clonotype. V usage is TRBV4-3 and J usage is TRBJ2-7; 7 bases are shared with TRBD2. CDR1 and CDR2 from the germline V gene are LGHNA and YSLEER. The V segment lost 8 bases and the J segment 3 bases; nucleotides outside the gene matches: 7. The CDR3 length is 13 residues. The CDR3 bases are TGCGCCAGCTCCCAGCAGCGGGGCTACGAGCAGTACGTC. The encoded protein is CASSQQRGYEQYV.

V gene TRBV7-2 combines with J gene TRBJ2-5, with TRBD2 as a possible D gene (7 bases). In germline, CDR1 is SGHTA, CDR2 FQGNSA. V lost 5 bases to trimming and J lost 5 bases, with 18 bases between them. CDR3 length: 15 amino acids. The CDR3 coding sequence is TGTGCCAGCAGCCCAGGAGGGGGGGGGCTCGAGACCCAGTACTTC. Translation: CASSPGGGGLETQYF.

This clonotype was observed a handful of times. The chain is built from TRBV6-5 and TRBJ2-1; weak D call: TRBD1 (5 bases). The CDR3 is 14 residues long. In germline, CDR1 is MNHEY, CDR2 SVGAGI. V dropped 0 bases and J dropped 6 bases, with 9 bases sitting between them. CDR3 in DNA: TGTGCCAGCAGTTACTCAGGACAAGCCAATGAGCAGTTCTTC. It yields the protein CASSYSGQANEQFF.

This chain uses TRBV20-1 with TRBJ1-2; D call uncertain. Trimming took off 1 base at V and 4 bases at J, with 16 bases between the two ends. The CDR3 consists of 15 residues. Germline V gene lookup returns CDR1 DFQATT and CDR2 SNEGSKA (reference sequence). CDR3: CSARVISRSGYGYTF. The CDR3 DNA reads TGCAGTGCTAGAGTAATTTCGCGGAGCGGCTATGGCTACACCTTC.

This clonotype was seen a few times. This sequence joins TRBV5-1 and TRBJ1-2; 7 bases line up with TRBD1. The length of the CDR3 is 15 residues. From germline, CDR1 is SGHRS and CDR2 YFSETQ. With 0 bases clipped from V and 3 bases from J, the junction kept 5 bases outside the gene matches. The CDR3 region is CASSLAGDSDYGYTF. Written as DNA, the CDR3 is TGCGCCAGCAGCTTGGCCGGGGACAGTGACTATGGCTACACCTTC.

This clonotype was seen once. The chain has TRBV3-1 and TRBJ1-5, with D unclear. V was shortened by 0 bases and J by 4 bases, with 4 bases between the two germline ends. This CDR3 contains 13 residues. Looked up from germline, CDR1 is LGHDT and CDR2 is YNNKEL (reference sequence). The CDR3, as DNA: TGTGCCAGCAGCCAAGATGAAAATCAGCCCCAGCATTTT. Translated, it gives CASSQDENQPQHF.

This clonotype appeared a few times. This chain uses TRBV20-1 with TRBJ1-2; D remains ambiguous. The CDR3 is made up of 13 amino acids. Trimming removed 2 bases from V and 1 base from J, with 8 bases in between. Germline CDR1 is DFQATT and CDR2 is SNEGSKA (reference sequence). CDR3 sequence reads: CSARSGYNYGYTF. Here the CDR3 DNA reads TGCAGTGCTAGATCGGGGTATAACTATGGCTACACCTTC.

The CDR3 DNA is TGTGCCAGCAGTCTGGATATGAGGCTAGCCAAAAACATTCAGTACTTC. Its protein is CASSLDMRLAKNIQYF. This chain uses TRBV28 with TRBJ2-4; no reliable D call. The germline gives CDR1 MDHEN, CDR2 SYDVKM. This CDR3 region has 16 residues. The germline V and J ends were trimmed by 5 bases and 0 bases, with 14 bases remaining between them.

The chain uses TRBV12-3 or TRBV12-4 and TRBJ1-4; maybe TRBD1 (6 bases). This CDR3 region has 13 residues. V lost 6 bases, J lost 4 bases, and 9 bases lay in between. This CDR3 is CASRWTVNEKLFF. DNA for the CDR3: TGTGCCAGCAGGTGGACAGTTAATGAAAAACTGTTTTTT.

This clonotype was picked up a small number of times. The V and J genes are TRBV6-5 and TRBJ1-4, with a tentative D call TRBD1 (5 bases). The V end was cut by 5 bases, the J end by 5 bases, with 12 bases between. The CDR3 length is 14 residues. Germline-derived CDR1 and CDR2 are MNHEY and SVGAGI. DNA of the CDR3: TGTGCCAGCAGTACCCGGGACGGAAATGAAAAACTGTTTTTT. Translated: CASSTRDGNEKLFF.

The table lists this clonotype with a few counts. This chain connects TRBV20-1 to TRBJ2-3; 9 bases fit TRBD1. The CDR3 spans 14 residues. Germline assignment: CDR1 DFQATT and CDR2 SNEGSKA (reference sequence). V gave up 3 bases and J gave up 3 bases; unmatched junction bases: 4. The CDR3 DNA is TGCAGTGCTAGGCTGGGACAGGGAACAGATACGCAGTATTTT. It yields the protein CSARLGQGTDTQYF.

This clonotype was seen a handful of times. The CDR3 DNA reads as TGTGCCAGCAGTTTATGGACAGGCGACCAAGAGACCCAGTACTTC. It translates to CASSLWTGDQETQYF. The rearrangement uses TRBV28 and TRBJ2-5, with D possibly being TRBD1 (6 bases). Germline V gene data show CDR1 as MDHEN and CDR2 as SYDVKM. This CDR3 is 15 amino acids long. Trimming took 0 bases from V and 0 from J, leaving 8 bases between them.

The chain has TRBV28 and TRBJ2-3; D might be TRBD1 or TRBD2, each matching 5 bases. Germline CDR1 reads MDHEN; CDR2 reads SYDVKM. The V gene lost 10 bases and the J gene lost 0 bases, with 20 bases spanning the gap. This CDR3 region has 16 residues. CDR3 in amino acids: CATNRGLGPSTDTQYF. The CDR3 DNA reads TGTGCCACGAACCGGGGCCTAGGGCCTAGCACAGATACGCAGTATTTT.